A selection of T cell receptor beta chains follows, all from one sample in a study of T-cell reconstitution after alpha-beta-depleted transplantation in children. TCRdb passed the PCR reads through MiXCR, listing each CDR3 protein once. The sample lists roughly 610,000 distinct CDR3 sequences; approximately 10% were seen once. Source: PBMCs from the stem cell graft donor, taken from the stem cell graft. The receptor set was obtained from a human donor who donated a stem cell graft to a child with acute myeloid leukemia. Both conserved end residues are part of each CDR3. D genes are given only for firm matches. Expanded clones get a size class; other rows say once, few or many, or leave the size out.

v_call	j_call	d_call	clone_size	cdr3_aa	cdr3_nt
TRBV20-1	TRBJ2-5	-	-	CSARWAQETQYF	TGCAGTGCTAGATGGGCGCAAGAGACCCAGTACTTC
TRBV6-1	TRBJ2-7	TRBD2	-	CASRRSGTSGSDWYF	TGTGCCAGCAGACGATCCGGGACTAGCGGGAGTGATTGGTACTTC
TRBV6-2/TRBV6-3	TRBJ2-2	-	-	CASSFGGAGELFF	TGTGCCAGCAGTTTTGGGGGAGCGGGGGAGCTGTTTTTT
TRBV27	TRBJ2-5	-	-	CASSRWDPEGTQYF	TGTGCCAGCAGTCGATGGGACCCTGAGGGGACCCAGTACTTC
TRBV20-1	TRBJ2-5	TRBD2	-	CSARPRGLAGTETQYF	TGCAGTGCTAGACCCCGCGGACTAGCGGGAACAGAGACCCAGTACTTC
TRBV7-9	TRBJ1-5	-	-	CASSLEGIGQPQHF	TGTGCCAGCAGCTTAGAAGGGATCGGTCAGCCCCAGCATTTT
TRBV6-4	TRBJ2-1	TRBD2	many	CASSDSPSGAPYNEQFF	TGTGCCAGCAGTGACTCTCCTAGCGGCGCCCCCTACAATGAGCAGTTCTTC
TRBV29-1	TRBJ2-1	TRBD1	-	CSVHSDRDFNEQFF	TGCAGCGTCCACTCGGACAGGGATTTCAATGAGCAGTTCTTC
TRBV29-1	TRBJ1-5	-	-	CSATEARSTIDLQNQPQHF	TGCAGCGCCACCGAAGCGAGGTCCACGATCGATCTTCAAAATCAGCCCCAGCATTTT
TRBV18	TRBJ1-1	-	-	CASSPGGRDLAEAFF	TGTGCCAGCTCACCCGGTGGGAGGGATCTGGCTGAAGCTTTCTTT
TRBV6-5	TRBJ2-5	TRBD1	many	CASSYSGTAQETQYF	TGTGCCAGCAGTTACTCTGGGACAGCACAAGAGACCCAGTACTTC
TRBV7-2	TRBJ2-7	-	few	CASSSARTNSYEQYF	TGTGCCAGCAGCTCGGCCCGGACTAACTCCTACGAGCAGTACTTC
TRBV20-1	TRBJ1-4	-	-	CSAREAAQVATNEKLFF	TGCAGTGCTAGAGAAGCGGCGCAGGTTGCAACTAATGAAAAACTGTTTTTT
TRBV14	TRBJ2-1	TRBD2	-	CASSQVGSGREEQFF	TGTGCCAGCAGCCAAGTCGGTAGCGGGAGGGAGGAGCAGTTCTTC
TRBV14	TRBJ2-3	-	-	CASSLVSGDVADTQYF	TGTGCCAGCAGCCTCGTGTCAGGGGATGTAGCAGATACGCAGTATTTT
TRBV12-3/TRBV12-4	TRBJ2-2	-	-	CASSQGRRLNTGELFF	TGTGCCAGCAGTCAAGGGAGAAGGCTAAACACCGGGGAGCTGTTTTTT
TRBV28	TRBJ2-7	TRBD1	-	CASSLSLGQGHYEQYF	TGTGCCAGCAGTTTATCCCTGGGACAGGGGCATTACGAGCAGTACTTC
TRBV7-2	TRBJ1-2	-	few	CASSQRDINYGYTF	TGTGCCAGCAGCCAGAGGGACATCAACTATGGCTACACCTTC
TRBV24-1	TRBJ2-1	TRBD1	-	CATSDPGQGPNEQFF	TGTGCCACCAGTGACCCGGGACAGGGACCCAATGAGCAGTTCTTC
TRBV12-3/TRBV12-4	TRBJ2-7	TRBD2	many	CASRYTSGGFGEQYF	TGTGCCAGCAGGTATACTAGCGGGGGATTCGGCGAGCAGTACTTC
TRBV29-1	TRBJ2-5	TRBD2	-	CSVERLAGETQYF	TGCAGCGTTGAACGGCTAGCGGGAGAGACCCAGTACTTC
TRBV20-1	TRBJ2-4	-	-	CSASRVTKNIQYF	TGCAGTGCTTCCCGGGTAACCAAAAACATTCAGTACTTC
TRBV4-3	TRBJ1-1	-	few	CASSQQREYEAFF	TGCGCCAGCAGCCAACAGAGGGAGTACGAAGCTTTCTTT
TRBV20-1	TRBJ2-6	TRBD2	-	CSARDLAGLNGANVLTF	TGCAGTGCTAGAGATCTAGCGGGACTTAACGGGGCCAACGTCCTGACTTTC
TRBV6-2/TRBV6-3	TRBJ2-7	TRBD2	many	CASSYSWLAGDNEQYF	TGTGCCAGCAGTTACTCGTGGCTAGCGGGAGATAACGAGCAGTACTTC
TRBV10-3	TRBJ2-3	-	many	CAISGDPTDTQYF	TGTGCCATCAGTGGGGATCCCACAGATACGCAGTATTTT
TRBV6-2/TRBV6-3	TRBJ2-1	-	-	CASSYSPARPHVSEQFF	TGTGCCAGCAGTTACTCTCCCGCCAGACCCCATGTAAGTGAGCAGTTCTTC
TRBV6-5	TRBJ2-7	-	few	CASSSPFEQYF	TGTGCCAGCAGTTCCCCGTTCGAGCAGTACTTC
TRBV9	TRBJ1-1	-	few	CASSSTQNTEAFF	TGTGCCAGCAGTTCGACACAGAACACTGAAGCTTTCTTT
TRBV7-2	TRBJ2-3	-	many	CASSLAGGGSDTQYF	TGTGCCAGCAGCTTAGCCGGGGGCGGTTCAGATACGCAGTATTTT
TRBV6-5	TRBJ2-1	-	-	CASSYESSVSYNEQFF	TGTGCCAGCAGTTACGAGAGTAGCGTATCCTACAATGAGCAGTTCTTC
TRBV29-1	TRBJ2-5	TRBD1	few	CSVGSGGYETQYF	TGCAGCGTTGGATCAGGGGGCTATGAGACCCAGTACTTC
TRBV5-1	TRBJ1-1	TRBD1	many	CASSWRQGNTEAFF	TGCGCCAGCAGCTGGAGACAGGGTAACACTGAAGCTTTCTTT
TRBV20-1	TRBJ2-7	TRBD1	many	CSARVGRGRSEQYF	TGCAGTGCTAGAGTAGGCAGGGGGCGTTCCGAGCAGTACTTC
TRBV29-1	TRBJ2-1	-	many	CSVDRTYNEQFF	TGCAGCGTTGACAGGACCTACAATGAGCAGTTCTTC
TRBV28	TRBJ2-7	-	-	CASRPQVNEQYF	TGTGCCTCCCGACCCCAAGTTAACGAGCAGTACTTC
TRBV20-1	TRBJ2-3	-	-	CSARDRATGTDTQYF	TGCAGTGCTAGAGATAGGGCTACCGGTACAGATACGCAGTATTTT
TRBV30	TRBJ1-5	-	few	CAWSSGDNQPQHF	TGTGCCTGGAGTAGCGGAGACAATCAGCCCCAGCATTTT
TRBV28	TRBJ2-3	TRBD2	few	CASSLAATTDTQYF	TGTGCCAGCAGCCTAGCGGCGACCACAGATACGCAGTATTTT
TRBV2	TRBJ2-1	-	few	CASNEGRFDNEQFF	TGTGCCAGCAACGAGGGTCGTTTCGACAATGAGCAGTTCTTC
TRBV7-8	TRBJ2-1	TRBD2	-	CASSPGLVEQFF	TGTGCCAGCAGCCCTGGACTAGTGGAGCAGTTCTTC
TRBV5-1	TRBJ2-7	TRBD1	once	CASSPSPGQLENEQYF	TGCGCCAGCAGTCCTTCTCCGGGACAGTTGGAAAACGAGCAGTACTTC
TRBV20-1	TRBJ2-2	TRBD2	few	CSVAGEGTGELFF	TGCAGTGTTGCGGGAGAGGGCACCGGGGAGCTGTTTTTT
TRBV7-3	TRBJ2-1	-	few	CASSSRTDNEQFF	TGTGCCAGCAGCTCCCGGACGGACAATGAGCAGTTCTTC
TRBV12-3/TRBV12-4	TRBJ2-7	TRBD2	-	CASRLSGSVHEQYF	TGTGCCAGCAGGCTTAGCGGGAGTGTCCACGAGCAGTACTTC
TRBV28	TRBJ2-2	TRBD1	many	CASSPKHNRGRAGELFF	TGTGCCAGCAGCCCGAAACATAACAGGGGCCGAGCCGGGGAGCTGTTTTTT
TRBV18	TRBJ2-1	-	-	CASSPQDASYNEQFF	TGTGCCAGCTCACCGCAGGACGCTTCCTACAATGAGCAGTTCTTC
TRBV24-1	TRBJ2-1	TRBD2	few	CATSDWVSGTYNEQFF	TGTGCCACCAGTGATTGGGTTAGCGGGACATACAATGAGCAGTTCTTC
TRBV20-1	TRBJ1-1	TRBD1	-	CSARGRTGSNTEAFF	TGCAGTGCTAGAGGGCGGACAGGATCGAACACTGAAGCTTTCTTT
TRBV4-1	TRBJ1-2	-	few	CASSQADQGNYGYTF	TGCGCCAGCAGCCAAGCGGATCAAGGAAACTATGGCTACACCTTC